The 10 T cell receptor beta chains below all came from one sample that was sequenced in a study of cytomegalovirus exposure and HLA in healthy donors. PCR was performed using 60 Vbeta and 13 Jbeta primers. Some clones are missing from TCRdb's copy, which holds only in-frame ones; the method was immunoSEQ multiplex PCR. The sample's table shows 100,000 to 150,000 clones. Sequenced material: PBMCs. The receptors were gathered from a man between 18 and 29 years old in good health and CMV-seronegative.

The V gene is TRBV28, the J gene TRBJ2-5; D is perhaps TRBD2 (7 bases). V was clipped by 5 bases and J by 8 bases, with 24 bases between them. The CDR3 runs to 16 residues. Germline V CDR1 and CDR2: MDHEN, SYDVKM. CDR3 DNA sequence: TGTGCCAGCAGTCTCGAACAAGGGGGGGTCTATTTAACCCAGTACTTC. It specifies CASSLEQGGVYLTQYF.

The CDR3 spells CASSFVGADEKLFF. The CDR3 DNA reads TGTGCCAGCAGTTTTGTCGGTGCGGATGAAAAACTGTTTTTT. This rearrangement joins TRBV27 to TRBJ1-4; the D is unclear. CDR1 and CDR2 from the germline V gene are MNHEY and SMNVEV (reference sequence). This CDR3 contains 14 residues. V dropped 3 bases and J dropped 6 bases, with 11 bases sitting between them.

V and J are TRBV10-2 and TRBJ1-1, with 8 nucleotides matching TRBD1. CDR1 WSHSY and CDR2 SAAADI come from the germline V gene. After removal of 5 bases from V and 5 bases from J, the junction contained 4 bases not matched to a gene. CDR3 length: 13 residues. CDR3: CASSLQGVTEAFF. The CDR3 DNA is TGCGCCAGCAGTCTACAGGGGGTAACTGAAGCTTTCTTT.

The chain uses TRBV18 and TRBJ2-1; no reliable D call. The CDR3 length is 14 residues. The V end was cut by 0 bases, the J end by 1 base, with 4 bases between. The germline V gene encodes CDR1 KGHSH and CDR2 LQKENI. CDR3 sequence (DNA): TGTGCCAGCTCACCACCGAGATCCTACAATGAGCAGTTCTTC. Amino acids: CASSPPRSYNEQFF.

J is TRBJ1-2 and V is TRBV19; no firm D call. From germline, CDR1 is LNHDA and CDR2 SQIVND (reference sequence). Trimming shortened V by 2 bases and J by 4 bases, and 11 bases separated the two germline ends. There are 14 residues in the CDR3. This CDR3 reads CASSILSPPYGYTF. DNA of the CDR3: TGTGCCAGTAGTATATTGAGCCCTCCCTATGGCTACACCTTC.

The chain carries TRBV7-8 and TRBJ2-1; no clear D. Trimming took off 4 bases at V and 6 bases at J, with 16 bases between the two ends. The CDR3 sequence is 15 residues long. Germline V lookup: CDR1 SGHVS, CDR2 FQNEAQ. In nucleotides, the CDR3 is TGTGCCAGCAGCTCTTCCCTGAGGCTAGTCAATGAGCAGTTCTTC. It translates to CASSSSLRLVNEQFF.

This chain joins TRBV4-1 and TRBJ2-7, with 7 bases that match TRBD2. The germline V gene encodes CDR1 MGHRA and CDR2 YSYEKL. J lost 0 bases, V lost 4 bases, and 9 bases had no gene match. This CDR3 spans 16 amino acids. The CDR3 sequence is CASSPVVAGFSYEQYF. The CDR3 coding sequence is TGCGCCAGCAGCCCGGTAGTAGCGGGTTTCTCCTACGAGCAGTACTTC.

The chain combines TRBV10-2 with TRBJ2-7; a weak D match, TRBD1 (6 bases). Looked up from germline, CDR1 is WSHSY and CDR2 is SAAADI. V gave up 7 bases and J gave up 4 bases, with 11 bases separating them. This CDR3 region has 12 residues. This CDR3 is CASKDTGYEQYF. Written as DNA, the CDR3 is TGCGCCAGCAAGGATACAGGGTACGAGCAGTACTTC.

This sequence joins TRBV9 and TRBJ1-4; 8 bases match TRBD1. From germline, CDR1 is SGDLS and CDR2 YYNGEE. The junction had 6 bases not matched to a gene; V was cut back by 0 bases and J by 5 bases. This CDR3 region has 16 residues. The CDR3 bases are TGTGCCAGCAGCGTAGCTACTGGACAGGGAAATGAAAAACTGTTTTTT. Amino acids: CASSVATGQGNEKLFF.

The chain combines TRBV5-1 with TRBJ2-7; 12 bases map to TRBD1. CDR1 and CDR2 from the germline V gene are SGHRS and YFSETQ. The length of the CDR3 is 16 residues. The trim removed 4 bases at V and 0 bases at J, leaving 5 bases unmatched. The CDR3 DNA reads as TGCGCCAGCAGCCCGGGGGACAGGGGGCTCTCCTACGAGCAGTACTTC. Translated: CASSPGDRGLSYEQYF.